Sequencing of this T cell receptor beta chain was carried out in a study of OX40 agonist ivuxolimab in advanced cancers. Looking at the study overall: Across the patients, intravenous ivuxolimab was delivered every 2 weeks at 0.01 to 10 mg/kg. From about 23 to 85 years was the age range, with a mean of roughly 64 years, and about 83% were male. Prior anti-PD-1, anti-PD-L1 or anti-CTLA-4 therapy was allowed; less than 45% had some. Study results and limitations: In CD8+ T cells, expanded clones were on average more numerous than in CD4+.

Germline values: CDR1 SGHTA, CDR2 FQGTGA. Trimming took 3 bases from V and 0 from J, leaving 3 bases between them. This CDR3 region has 14 residues. Generated by immunoSEQ multiplex PCR, the TCRdb table keeps only in-frame clones and is missing some. The sample lists approximately 59,000 clones, 84% seen once, with about 1.9% in the top ten. On this clone: Its antigen is unknown.

This receptor was taken from an adult with an advanced solid tumor such as melanoma, head and neck, liver or kidney cancer. The sample was CD4+ or CD8+ T cells sorted from blood, taken in a trial of the OX40 agonist ivuxolimab. The V gene is TRBV7-3, the J gene TRBJ1-6, with D unclear. The CDR3 region is CASSLLSYNSPLHF. The CDR3 nucleotides are TGTGCCAGCAGCTTGCTCTCCTATAATTCACCCCTCCACTTT.